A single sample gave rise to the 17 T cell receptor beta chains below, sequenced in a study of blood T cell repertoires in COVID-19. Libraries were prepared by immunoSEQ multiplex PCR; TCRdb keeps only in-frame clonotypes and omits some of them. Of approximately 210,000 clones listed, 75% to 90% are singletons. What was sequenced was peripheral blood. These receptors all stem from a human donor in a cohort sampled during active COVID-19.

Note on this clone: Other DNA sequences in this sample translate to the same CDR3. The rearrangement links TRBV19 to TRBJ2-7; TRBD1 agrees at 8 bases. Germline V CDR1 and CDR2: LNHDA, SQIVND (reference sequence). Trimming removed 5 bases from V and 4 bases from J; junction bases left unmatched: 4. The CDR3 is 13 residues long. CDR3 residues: CASSVGQGYEQYF. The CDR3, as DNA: TGTGCCAGTAGTGTAGGACAGGGTTACGAGCAGTACTTC. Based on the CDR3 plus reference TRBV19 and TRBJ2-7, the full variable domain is DGGITQSPKYLFRKEGQNVTLSCEQNLNHDAMYWYRQDPGQGLRLIYYSQIVNDFQKGDIAEGYSVSREKKESFPLTVTSAQKNPTAFYLCASSVGQGYEQYFGPGTRLTVT.

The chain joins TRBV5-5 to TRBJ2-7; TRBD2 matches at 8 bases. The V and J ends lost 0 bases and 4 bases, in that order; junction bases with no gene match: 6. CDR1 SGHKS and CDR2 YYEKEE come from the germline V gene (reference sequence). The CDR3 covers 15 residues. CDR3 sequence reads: CASSLGLALTYEQYF. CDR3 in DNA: TGTGCCAGCAGCTTGGGACTAGCGTTAACGTACGAGCAGTACTTC.

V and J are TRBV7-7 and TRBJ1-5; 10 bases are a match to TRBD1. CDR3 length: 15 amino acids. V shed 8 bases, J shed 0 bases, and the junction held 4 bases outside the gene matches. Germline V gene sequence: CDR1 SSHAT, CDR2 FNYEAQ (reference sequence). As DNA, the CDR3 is TGTGCCAGCGGGGACAGGGGATATAGCAATCAGCCCCAGCATTTT. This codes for CASGDRGYSNQPQHF.

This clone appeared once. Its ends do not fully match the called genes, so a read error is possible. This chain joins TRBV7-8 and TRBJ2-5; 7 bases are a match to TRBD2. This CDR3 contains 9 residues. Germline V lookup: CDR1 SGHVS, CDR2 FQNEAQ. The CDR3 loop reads CASSPREDF. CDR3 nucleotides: TGTGCCAGCAGCCCTCGGGAGGACTTC.

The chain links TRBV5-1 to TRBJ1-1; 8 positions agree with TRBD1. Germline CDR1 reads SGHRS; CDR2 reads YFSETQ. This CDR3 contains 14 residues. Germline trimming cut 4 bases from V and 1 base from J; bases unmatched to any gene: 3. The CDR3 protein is CASSPDRGNTEAFF. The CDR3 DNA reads TGCGCCAGCAGCCCCGACAGGGGGAACACTGAAGCTTTCTTT.

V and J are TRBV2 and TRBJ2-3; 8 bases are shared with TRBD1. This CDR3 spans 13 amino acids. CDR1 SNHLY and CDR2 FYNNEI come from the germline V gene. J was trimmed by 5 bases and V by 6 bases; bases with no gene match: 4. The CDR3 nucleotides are TGTGCCAGCAGGGACAGGGCTTTAGATACGCAGTATTTT. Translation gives CASRDRALDTQYF.

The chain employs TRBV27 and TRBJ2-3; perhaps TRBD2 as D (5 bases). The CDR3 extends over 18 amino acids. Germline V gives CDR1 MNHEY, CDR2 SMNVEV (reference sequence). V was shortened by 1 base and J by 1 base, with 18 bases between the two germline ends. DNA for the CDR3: TGTGCCAGCAGTTTATACTCAGCCCGAGGGATACGCACAGATACGCAGTATTTT. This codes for CASSLYSARGIRTDTQYF.

CDR3: CASSPGQIYEQYF. CDR3 sequence (DNA): TGCGCCAGCAGCCCGGGACAGATCTACGAGCAGTACTTC. The gene calls are TRBV5-1 and TRBJ2-7, with 7 nucleotides matching TRBD1. V shed 4 bases and J 3 bases; nucleotides not matched to a gene: 4. Germline lookup yields CDR1 SGHRS and CDR2 YFSETQ. The CDR3 totals 13 residues.

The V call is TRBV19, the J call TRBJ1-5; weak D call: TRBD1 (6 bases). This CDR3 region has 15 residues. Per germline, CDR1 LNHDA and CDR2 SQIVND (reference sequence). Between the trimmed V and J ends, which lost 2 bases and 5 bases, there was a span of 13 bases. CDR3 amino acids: CASSIRGGVYQPQHF. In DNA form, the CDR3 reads TGTGCCAGTAGTATAAGGGGGGGGGTTTATCAGCCCCAGCATTTT.

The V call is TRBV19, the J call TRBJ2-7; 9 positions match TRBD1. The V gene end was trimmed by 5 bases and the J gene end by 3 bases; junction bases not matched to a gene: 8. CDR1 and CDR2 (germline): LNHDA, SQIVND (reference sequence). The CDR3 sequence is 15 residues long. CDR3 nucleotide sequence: TGTGCCAGTAGTCCCCTGACAGGGGGTGTCTACGAGCAGTACTTC. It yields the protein CASSPLTGGVYEQYF.

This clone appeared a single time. CDR3 DNA: TGCGCCAGCAGGGACAGCCTAACCAAAAACATTCAGTACTTC. This encodes CASRDSLTKNIQYF. The V and J genes are TRBV5-1 and TRBJ2-4; maybe TRBD1 (6 bases). CDR3 length: 14 residues. Germline CDR1 reads SGHRS; CDR2 reads YFSETQ. Trimming removed 5 bases at V and 2 bases at J, with 11 bases between. The full variable domain, completed using reference TRBV5-1 and TRBJ2-4, is KAGVTQTPRYLIKTRGQQVTLSCSPISGHRSVSWYQQTPGQGLQFLFEYFSETQRNKGNFPGRFSGRQFSNSRSEMNVSTLELGDSALYLCASRDSLTKNIQYFGAGTRLSVL.

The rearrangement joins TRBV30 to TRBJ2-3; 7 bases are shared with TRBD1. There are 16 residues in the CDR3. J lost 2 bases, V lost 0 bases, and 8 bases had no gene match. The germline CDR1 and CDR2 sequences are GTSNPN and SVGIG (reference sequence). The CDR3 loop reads CAWSVKLTGVTDTQYF. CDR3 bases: TGTGCCTGGAGTGTCAAATTAACAGGGGTCACAGATACGCAGTATTTT.

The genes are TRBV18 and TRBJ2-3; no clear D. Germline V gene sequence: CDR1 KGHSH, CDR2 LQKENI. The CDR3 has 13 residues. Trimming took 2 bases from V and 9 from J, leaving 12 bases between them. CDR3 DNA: TGTGCCAGCTCACCAAAACAAGCCGGGACGCAGTATTTT. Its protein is CASSPKQAGTQYF.

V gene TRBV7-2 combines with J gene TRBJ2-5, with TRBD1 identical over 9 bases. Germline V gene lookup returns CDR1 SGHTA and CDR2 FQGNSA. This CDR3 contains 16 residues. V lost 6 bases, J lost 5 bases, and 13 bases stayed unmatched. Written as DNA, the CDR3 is TGTGCCAGCAGGCGAATGGGACAGGGATGGGGGGAGACCCAGTACTTC. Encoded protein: CASRRMGQGWGETQYF.

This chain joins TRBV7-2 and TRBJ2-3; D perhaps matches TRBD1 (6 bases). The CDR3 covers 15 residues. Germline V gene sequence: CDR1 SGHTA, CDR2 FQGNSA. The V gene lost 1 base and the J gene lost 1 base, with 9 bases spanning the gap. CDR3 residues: CASSLGQGRTDTQYF. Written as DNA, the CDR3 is TGTGCCAGCAGCTTAGGGCAGGGGCGCACAGATACGCAGTATTTT.

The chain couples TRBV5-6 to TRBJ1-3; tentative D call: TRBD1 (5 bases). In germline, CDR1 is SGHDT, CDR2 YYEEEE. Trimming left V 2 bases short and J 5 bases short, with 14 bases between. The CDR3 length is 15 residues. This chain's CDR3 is CASSFGTPSRNTIYF. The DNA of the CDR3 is TGTGCCAGCAGCTTCGGGACTCCCTCAAGAAACACCATATATTTT.

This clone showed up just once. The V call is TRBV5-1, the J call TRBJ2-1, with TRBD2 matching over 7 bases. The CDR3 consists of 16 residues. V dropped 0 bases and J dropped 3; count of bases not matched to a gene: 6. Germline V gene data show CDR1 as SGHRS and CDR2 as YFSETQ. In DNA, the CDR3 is TGCGCCAGCAGCTTGGGCTCTAGCGGTTTCTACAATGAGCAGTTCTTC. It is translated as CASSLGSSGFYNEQFF.